Reported below is one TCR beta chain. The entry originates in a study of graft-versus-host responses after intestinal transplantation. Study-level information: All recipients were transplanted with multivisceral, liver-intestinal, or isolated intestinal grafts.

The germline V and J ends were trimmed by 2 bases and 5 bases, with 17 bases remaining between them. The CDR3 has 16 amino acids. Germline loops: CDR1 SGHDT, CDR2 YYEEEE. The assay was immunoSEQ multiplex PCR, and TCRdb's table has in-frame clones only and misses some. The repertoire holds about 97,000 clones, with around 90% as singletons. The genes are TRBV5-6 and TRBJ2-1; D is undetermined. The starting material was PBMCs, obtained around 450 days after intestinal transplant. The TCR originated in a human patient who received an intestinal transplant, so some T cells may come from the graft donor. The CDR3 spells CASSFLSAWNDNEQFF. The CDR3 DNA reads TGTGCCAGCAGCTTTTTATCGGCCTGGAATGACAATGAGCAGTTCTTC. The full variable domain, rest sourced from reference TRBV5-6 and TRBJ2-1, is DAGVTQSPTHLIKTRGQQVTLRCSPKSGHDTVSWYQQALGQGPQFIFQYYEEEERQRGNFPDRFSGHQFPNYSSELNVNALLLGDSALYLCASSFLSAWNDNEQFFGPGTRLTVL.